The clone carrying this T cell receptor (beta chain) was seen just once. This entry comes from a study of T cell responses to AZD1222 COVID-19 vaccine. This table comes from immunoSEQ multiplex PCR, and its TCRdb copy is limited to in-frame clones, with some not included. The sample yields about 120,000 clones, approximately 87% seen once. CDR1 and CDR2 from the germline V gene are ENHRY and SYGVKD. CDR3 size: 13 residues. Trimming took off 5 bases at V and 4 bases at J, with 11 bases between the two ends. Source: peripheral blood, taken on day 0 of AZD1222 vaccination. The chain has TRBV10-3 and TRBJ1-1; D is perhaps TRBD1 (6 bases). The receptor was isolated from an adult in good health. CDR3 region: CAISTTGPTEAFF. The CDR3 DNA sequence: TGTGCCATCAGTACGACAGGTCCCACTGAAGCTTTCTTT.